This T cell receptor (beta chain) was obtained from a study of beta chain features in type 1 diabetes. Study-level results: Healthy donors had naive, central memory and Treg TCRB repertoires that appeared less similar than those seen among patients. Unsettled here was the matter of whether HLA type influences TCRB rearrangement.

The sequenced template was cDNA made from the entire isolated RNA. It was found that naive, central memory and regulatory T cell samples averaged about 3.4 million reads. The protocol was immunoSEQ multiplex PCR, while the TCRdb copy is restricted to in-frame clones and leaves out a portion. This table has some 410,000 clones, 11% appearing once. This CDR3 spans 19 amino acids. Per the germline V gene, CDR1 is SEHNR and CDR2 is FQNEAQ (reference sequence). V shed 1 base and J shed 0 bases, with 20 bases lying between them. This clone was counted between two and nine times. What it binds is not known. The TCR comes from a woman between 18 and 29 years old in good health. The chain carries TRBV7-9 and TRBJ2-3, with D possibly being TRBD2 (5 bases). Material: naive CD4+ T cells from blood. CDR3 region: CASSLGGGGLISSTDTQYF. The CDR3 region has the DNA TGTGCCAGCAGCTTAGGCGGCGGAGGACTCATTTCTAGCACAGATACGCAGTATTTT.